The 9 T cell receptor beta chains presented below share a single source sample, sequenced in a study of blood T cell repertoires in COVID-19. Sequencing was performed with immunoSEQ multiplex PCR; in TCRdb, only in-frame clones are kept and a portion is missing. The sample includes about 230,000 clones, roughly 88% of them seen just once. Sample: PBMCs or T cells enriched from blood (not recorded which). These receptors originate from a woman in her 30s who had been exposed to COVID-19.

This clone appeared a single time. The rearrangement links TRBV9 to TRBJ2-3, with a tentative D call TRBD1 (5 bases). Trimming removed 4 bases at V and 2 bases at J, with 11 bases between. The CDR3 consists of 14 residues. In germline, CDR1 is SGDLS, CDR2 YYNGEE. The CDR3 protein is CASSPDIYTDTQYF. CDR3 sequence (DNA): TGTGCCAGCAGCCCGGACATCTACACAGATACGCAGTATTTT.

In this sample, this clone turned up once. V and J are TRBV28 and TRBJ1-3; no firm D call. The CDR3 contains 11 residues. Germline V lookup: CDR1 MDHEN, CDR2 SYDVKM. V was shortened by 6 bases and J by 7 bases, with 7 bases between the two germline ends. The CDR3 is CASSHTNTIYF. As DNA, the CDR3 is TGTGCCAGCAGCCACACGAACACCATATATTTT.

CDR3 bases: TGTGCCAGCAGGAGTAGCGGGAATGTCGATGAGCAGTTCTTC. Translating it yields CASRSSGNVDEQFF. The chain carries TRBV28 and TRBJ2-1, with 8 bases lining up with TRBD2. Germline V gene data show CDR1 as MDHEN and CDR2 as SYDVKM. With V trimmed by 6 bases and J by 8 bases, 9 bases remained unmatched. The CDR3 length is 14 residues.

This chain joins TRBV2 and TRBJ1-5; D is ambiguous. Germline-derived CDR1 and CDR2 are SNHLY and FYNNEI. Deletions cut 4 bases from V and 6 bases from J, with 10 bases between. The CDR3 has 13 amino acids. CDR3 coding DNA: TGTGCCAGCAGTGTGAGTGTTCGTCAGCCCCAGCATTTT. Translated: CASSVSVRQPQHF.

The chain carries TRBV6-6 and TRBJ1-1; TRBD1 might be the D (6 bases). Germline V CDR1 and CDR2: MNHNY, SVGAGI (reference sequence). V shed 5 bases and J shed 4 bases, with 14 bases lying between them. The CDR3 covers 14 residues. The CDR3 nucleotides are TGTGCCAGCAGTCCTCGACAGGTCGGCACTGAAGCTTTCTTT. As protein: CASSPRQVGTEAFF.

This clone was counted only a few times. The V and J genes are TRBV2 and TRBJ1-1, with 7 bases fitting TRBD1. CDR1 is SNHLY, CDR2 FYNNEI, per germline. Trimming cost V 5 bases and J 3 bases; bases outside gene matches: 3. The CDR3 totals 13 residues. CDR3 sequence reads: CASSQQGYTEAFF. DNA for the CDR3: TGTGCCAGCAGTCAACAGGGGTACACTGAAGCTTTCTTT.

This chain connects TRBV5-5 to TRBJ2-7, with 10 bases fitting TRBD2. Unmatched junction bases numbered 6, after V lost 5 bases and J lost 1 base. The CDR3 length is 15 residues. CDR1 is SGHKS, CDR2 YYEKEE, per germline (reference sequence). Here the CDR3 reads CASRGASGSSYEQYF. The CDR3 DNA sequence: TGTGCCAGCAGGGGGGCTAGCGGGAGTTCCTACGAGCAGTACTTC. Drawing the rest from reference TRBV5-5 and TRBJ2-7, the complete variable domain is DAGVTQSPTHLIKTRGQQVTLRCSPISGHKSVSWYQQVLGQGPQFIFQYYEKEERGRGNFPDRFSARQFPNYSSELNVNALLLGDSALYLCASRGASGSSYEQYFGPGTRLTVT.

The rearrangement links TRBV28 to TRBJ1-5; 7 positions match TRBD1. CDR1 and CDR2 (germline): MDHEN, SYDVKM. The V and J ends lost 5 bases and 3 bases, in that order; junction bases with no gene match: 10. The CDR3 is 16 amino acids. The CDR3 is CASSPADRPFNQPQHF. CDR3 nucleotide sequence: TGTGCCAGCAGTCCCGCGGACAGGCCCTTCAATCAGCCCCAGCATTTT.

V gene TRBV11-2 combines with J gene TRBJ2-5; D is unresolved. V lost 4 bases to trimming and J lost 4 bases, with 7 bases between them. Germline CDR1 reads SGHAT; CDR2 reads FQNNGV. The CDR3 runs to 12 residues. For the CDR3, the DNA is TGTGCCAGCAGCTCGAACATAGAGACCCAGTACTTC. Translation gives CASSSNIETQYF.